The clone carrying this TCR beta chain has a count of ten or more. Breast cancer patients provided tissue from their axillary draining lymph nodes. The data derive from a study of breast tumors, draining lymph nodes, adjacent tissues. Via MiXCR, TCRdb re-called the multiplex PCR reads, giving one row per CDR3 protein. Here the sample spans roughly 80,000 distinct CDR3 sequences, about 21% being singletons. Germline V gene lookup returns CDR1 LGHDT and CDR2 YNNKEL (reference sequence). The V and J ends lost 1 base and 5 bases respectively, with 8 bases between them. The CDR3 is 13 amino acids. The TCR comes from a female donor with breast cancer. Some clones in this sample may be carry-over from other donors' samples. The sequenced material came from axillary lymph node tissue. The chain couples TRBV3-1 to TRBJ1-2; perhaps TRBD1 as D (5 bases). CDR3 bases: TGTGCCAGCAGCCAAGGGGGGGGGTATGGCTACACCTTC. Protein product: CASSQGGGYGYTF.